These 10 T cell receptor beta chains were sequenced from one sample in a study of T cell repertoires in cytomegalovirus infection. TCRdb re-derived calls from the reads in MiXCR, one entry per CDR3 protein. The sample gives around 740,000 distinct CDR3 sequences, approximately 34% of which show up once; around 3% is in the top ten. Sequencing used PBMCs. The receptors shown here come from a human donor in good health (CMV status not recorded). Some clones in this sample may be carry-over from other donors' samples.

The sample holds a few counts of this clonotype. The CDR3 coding sequence is TGTGCCAGCAGTTTAGCTAGCCGGAATGAGCAGTTCTTC. Its protein product is CASSLASRNEQFF. The chain employs TRBV27 and TRBJ2-1; D possibly corresponds to TRBD2 (5 bases). CDR1 is MNHEY, CDR2 SMNVEV, per germline (reference sequence). The V and J ends lost 2 bases and 7 bases respectively, with 9 bases between them. The CDR3 spans 13 residues.

Concerning this clonotype: Compared with germline, one end of the junction differs, possibly owing to a read error. CDR3 in DNA: TGTACCAGCAGCTTAGACGGGTTCACGGGCTACACCTTC. Translation: CTSSLDGFTGYTF. This chain uses TRBV7-8 with TRBJ1-2; D gene unclear. The CDR3 runs to 13 residues. Germline V gene data show CDR1 as SGHVS and CDR2 as FQNEAQ.

The chain links TRBV19 to TRBJ1-1, with 7 bases identical to TRBD1. V trimming: 4 bases; J trimming: 2 bases; junction bases outside the gene matches: 4. Germline assignment: CDR1 LNHDA and CDR2 SQIVND (reference sequence). This CDR3 region has 14 residues. CDR3 sequence reads: CASSKGQRNTEAFF. In DNA, the CDR3 is TGTGCCAGTAGTAAGGGACAGCGAAACACTGAAGCTTTCTTT.

The rearrangement links TRBV7-2 to TRBJ1-6; D is perhaps TRBD1 (5 bases). Germline V CDR1 and CDR2: SGHTA, FQGNSA. V was shortened by 2 bases and J by 7 bases, with 15 bases between the two germline ends. This CDR3 is built from 16 residues. CDR3 nucleotides: TGTGCCAGCAGCTTAAGTTTGGGCAGGGTGAATTCACCCCTCCACTTT. Translation gives CASSLSLGRVNSPLHF.

This chain links TRBV9 with TRBJ2-7, with D unclear. V lost 2 bases and J lost 2, with 14 bases in between. The CDR3 length is 15 residues. Germline values: CDR1 SGDLS, CDR2 YYNGEE. The CDR3 nucleotides read TGTGCCAGCAGCGTTAGAGCTCACCGAGCCTACGAGCAGTACTTC. Translation gives CASSVRAHRAYEQYF.

This clonotype has a single count. V and J are TRBV18 and TRBJ1-1; no clear D. Trimming removed 3 bases at V and 4 bases at J, with 12 bases between. The germline V gene has CDR1 KGHSH and CDR2 LQKENI. CDR3 length: 14 residues. The CDR3, as DNA: TGTGCCAGCTCACCGATCGCAGATGGCACTGAAGCTTTCTTT. Translated, it gives CASSPIADGTEAFF.

This chain uses TRBV29-1 with TRBJ1-2, with TRBD1 matching over 10 bases. After removal of 8 bases from V and 7 bases from J, the junction contained 19 bases not matched to a gene. The V gene's germline CDR1 is SQVTM and CDR2 ANQGSEA. The CDR3 totals 16 residues. CDR3 region: CSSYSGTGEDGGGYTF. CDR3 DNA sequence: TGCAGCTCCTATTCCGGGACAGGGGAAGATGGGGGTGGCTACACCTTC. The full variable domain, completed using reference TRBV29-1 and TRBJ1-2, is SAVISQKPSRDICQRGTSLTIQCQVDSQVTMMFWYRQQPGQSLTLIATANQGSEATYESGFVIDKFPISRPNLTFSTLTVSNMSPEDSSIYLCSSYSGTGEDGGGYTFGSGTRLTVV.

The chain carries TRBV5-1 and TRBJ2-5; perhaps D is TRBD1 or TRBD2 (5 bases each). Germline CDR1 reads SGHRS; CDR2 reads YFSETQ. The CDR3 consists of 15 residues. The V gene lost 0 bases and the J gene lost 1 base, with 10 bases spanning the gap. CDR3 coding DNA: TGCGCCAGCAGCTTGGCCTGGGGGACCCAAGAGACCCAGTACTTC. Translated, it gives CASSLAWGTQETQYF.

This clonotype appeared a single time. The chain has TRBV19 and TRBJ2-6; D is possibly TRBD2 (6 bases). The V gene's germline CDR1 is LNHDA and CDR2 SQIVND (reference sequence). There are 16 residues in the CDR3. V was cut by 1 base and J by 0 bases, with 7 bases left in between. This CDR3 reads CASSIAGDSGANVLTF. In nucleotides, the CDR3 is TGTGCCAGTAGTATAGCGGGGGACTCTGGGGCCAACGTCCTGACTTTC.

This clonotype has just a few counts. At one end, the junction sequence differs from germline, possibly due to a read error. This rearrangement joins TRBV7-7 to TRBJ2-3; D is perhaps TRBD1 or TRBD2 (5 bases each). CDR3 length equals 16 residues. CDR1 is SSHAT and CDR2 is FNYEAQ in the germline V gene (reference sequence). CDR3 protein: CASSLFEGTGTDTQYF. CDR3 coding DNA: TGTGCTAGCAGCTTATTCGAAGGGACCGGCACAGATACGCAGTATTTT. Drawing the rest from reference TRBV7-7 and TRBJ2-3, the complete variable domain is GAGVSQSPRYKVTKRGQDVTLRCDPISSHATLYWYQQALGQGPEFLTYFNYEAQPDKSGLPSDRFSAERPEGSISTLTIQRTEQRDSAMYRCASSLFEGTGTDTQYFGPGTRLTVL.